One sample yielded the 7 T cell receptor beta chains listed below, sequenced in a study of graft-versus-host responses after intestinal transplantation. Antigens of these TCRs are unknown. Generated by immunoSEQ multiplex PCR, the TCRdb table keeps only in-frame clones and is missing some. The sample lists about 85,000 clones; 80% to 95% were seen once. The source material was unstimulated CD8+ T cells sorted from spleen or lymph node cells, sampled before transplant. The receptors were gathered from a human donor who was the organ donor for an intestinal transplant.

The chain is built from TRBV14 and TRBJ2-7; 8 nucleotides agree with TRBD1. V trimming: 2 bases; J trimming: 3 bases; junction bases outside the gene matches: 3. Germline V lookup: CDR1 SGHDN, CDR2 FVKESK. This CDR3 spans 14 amino acids. CDR3 sequence: CASSQSRGLYEQYF. Written as DNA, the CDR3 is TGTGCCAGCAGCCAAAGCAGGGGGCTCTACGAGCAGTACTTC.

The chain recombines TRBV7-9 with TRBJ1-1, with D unresolved. The germline V and J ends were trimmed by 5 bases and 6 bases, with 13 bases remaining between them. CDR1 and CDR2 (germline): SEHNR, FQNEAQ (reference sequence). The CDR3 is made up of 13 amino acids. The CDR3 spells CASSAVRSPEAFF. CDR3 nucleotides: TGTGCCAGCAGCGCGGTTAGGTCCCCTGAAGCTTTCTTT.

This chain links TRBV9 with TRBJ2-5; the D gene could be TRBD1 or TRBD2 (5 bases each). The CDR3 runs 15 residues. The ends were cut back, 4 bases at V and 5 bases at J, with 18 bases in the middle. From germline, CDR1 is SGDLS and CDR2 YYNGEE. CDR3 sequence reads: CASSPEEGAGETQYF. The CDR3, as DNA: TGTGCCAGCAGCCCCGAGGAAGGGGCGGGTGAGACCCAGTACTTC.

The chain is built from TRBV9 and TRBJ2-7; a weak D match, TRBD2 (5 bases). The CDR3 sequence is 14 residues long. Trimming removed 4 bases at V and 7 bases at J, with 18 bases between. Germline V gene data show CDR1 as SGDLS and CDR2 as YYNGEE. The CDR3 nucleotides read TGTGCCAGCAGCCGAGAGAGCTATTCGGGGGAGCAGTACTTC. Encoded protein: CASSRESYSGEQYF.

The chain carries TRBV10-3 and TRBJ1-6, with 7 bases that match TRBD1. The CDR3 consists of 16 residues. The junction had 11 bases not matched to a gene; V was cut back by 8 bases and J by 4 bases. Germline CDR1 reads ENHRY; CDR2 reads SYGVKD. CDR3 DNA sequence: TGTGCCATCCGACAACCCGGGACAGCTTATAATTCACCCCTCCACTTT. Translated, it gives CAIRQPGTAYNSPLHF.

The rearrangement links TRBV13 to TRBJ2-5; no reliable D call. The tail of the sequence fits TRBJ2-7 better, so the J call may be wrong. The V gene's germline CDR1 is PRHDT and CDR2 FYEKMQ (reference sequence). The CDR3 runs to 14 residues. The CDR3 DNA is TGTGCCAGCAGCTTTCCTGATTTGCCCTACGAGCAGTACTTC. Its translation is CASSFPDLPYEQYF.

V gene TRBV9 combines with J gene TRBJ2-7, with no clear D. Germline V gives CDR1 SGDLS, CDR2 YYNGEE. V shed 10 bases and J shed 0 bases, with 11 bases lying between them. This CDR3 region has 12 residues. CDR3 region: CASSGDSYEQYF. In DNA form, the CDR3 reads TGTGCCTCCTCTGGGGACTCCTACGAGCAGTACTTC. Together with reference TRBV9 and TRBJ2-7, the CDR3 gives the full variable domain: DSGVTQTPKHLITATGQRVTLRCSPRSGDLSVYWYQQSLDQGLQFLIQYYNGEERAKGNILERFSAQQFPDLHSELNLSSLELGDSALYFCASSGDSYEQYFGPGTRLTVT.